A selection of T cell receptor beta chains follows, all from one sample in a study of response to subunit inactivated influenza vaccine. TCRdb fed the RT-PCR reads into MiXCR, producing one record per CDR3 protein. The sample holds 150,000 to 200,000 distinct CDR3 sequences; about 12% are singletons and the top ten take approximately 30%. The sample was also linked to a second study, of T cells expressing NK-cell markers.

The source was CD8+ T cells sorted from PBMCs, collected 12 days after vaccination. The source is a man aged 45 to 65 who received an inactivated influenza vaccine. Both conserved end residues are part of each CDR3. A D gene is named only where the DNA matches it firmly. Where a row states a size, it is once, few, many or the class of an expanded clone; other rows omit it.

J gene,D gene,clone size,V gene,CDR3 protein,CDR3 DNA
TRBJ2-1,-,-,TRBV19,CASSIAGWNEQFF,TGTGCCAGTAGTATAGCGGGTTGGAATGAGCAGTTCTTC
TRBJ2-1,TRBD2,-,TRBV6-1,CASSEAPSGTSTFF,TGTGCCAGCAGTGAAGCTCCGTCCGGGACTAGCACGTTCTTC
TRBJ2-7,TRBD2,-,TRBV14,CARGVAGVRPTYEQYF,TGTGCCAGAGGGGTGGCGGGAGTCCGCCCGACCTACGAGCAGTACTTC
TRBJ1-1,TRBD1,many,TRBV5-1,CASSYRGQGNTEAFF,TGCGCCAGCAGCTACCGGGGACAGGGGAACACTGAAGCTTTCTTT
TRBJ2-1,-,many,TRBV5-1,CASSMGEAFYNEQFF,TGCGCCAGCAGTATGGGGGAGGCCTTCTACAATGAGCAGTTCTTC
TRBJ1-3,-,many,TRBV25-1,CASSEGTRSGPGNTIYF,TGTGCCAGCAGTGAAGGGACTCGCTCTGGGCCAGGAAACACCATATATTTT
TRBJ2-1,TRBD1,-,TRBV9,CASSVAGQASYNEQFF,TGTGCCAGCAGCGTAGCCGGACAGGCGTCCTACAATGAGCAGTTCTTC
TRBJ2-2,-,few,TRBV7-9,CASRQLGRANTGELFF,TGTGCCAGCAGACAACTGGGAAGGGCGAACACCGGGGAGCTGTTTTTT
TRBJ2-3,TRBD1,few,TRBV19,CASSIEDRGLTDTQYF,TGTGCCAGTAGTATAGAAGACAGGGGGCTAACAGATACGCAGTATTTT
TRBJ2-5,TRBD2,many,TRBV20-1,CSAGGFGAGGPLQETQYF,TGCAGTGCTGGAGGATTCGGGGCGGGAGGGCCGCTACAAGAGACCCAGTACTTC
TRBJ2-3,-,many,TRBV25-1,CASSEWVGGQVDTQYF,TGTGCCAGCAGTGAATGGGTCGGGGGCCAGGTGGATACGCAGTATTTT
TRBJ2-5,-,-,TRBV12-3/TRBV12-4,CASSPSDRRGETQYF,TGTGCCAGCAGTCCCTCGGACAGGCGGGGAGAGACCCAGTACTTC
TRBJ2-1,-,-,TRBV15,CATSSEGIYNEQFF,TGTGCCACCAGCAGTGAGGGTATATACAATGAGCAGTTCTTC
TRBJ2-1,-,few,TRBV6-1,CASSTGLRDEQFF,TGTGCCAGCAGTACCGGGCTCCGGGATGAGCAGTTCTTC
TRBJ1-5,-,many,TRBV5-1,CASSLEGSRPQHF,TGCGCCAGCAGCTTGGAGGGCAGTCGGCCCCAGCATTTT
TRBJ2-5,-,few,TRBV27,CASSKADQETQYF,TGTGCCAGCAGCAAGGCAGACCAAGAGACCCAGTACTTC
TRBJ2-7,TRBD2,few,TRBV9,CASSAFSGQVYEQYF,TGTGCCAGCAGCGCCTTTAGCGGGCAGGTATACGAGCAGTACTTC
TRBJ1-5,-,few,TRBV7-9,CATAGGAAEGQPQHF,TGTGCCACCGCGGGGGGGGCCGCGGAGGGGCAGCCCCAGCATTTT
TRBJ1-2,TRBD1,many,TRBV5-1,CASSLASGTGGPGYTF,TGCGCCAGCAGCTTGGCCTCCGGGACAGGGGGTCCTGGCTACACCTTC
TRBJ2-7,-,few,TRBV7-8,CASSVGHPEQYF,TGTGCCAGCAGCGTGGGACACCCCGAGCAGTACTTC
TRBJ2-2,TRBD1,-,TRBV5-1,CASSWAGTGGTGELFF,TGCGCCAGCAGCTGGGCCGGGACAGGAGGTACCGGGGAGCTGTTTTTT
TRBJ2-3,-,-,TRBV9,CASSAPTGLGPTDTQYF,TGTGCCAGCAGCGCCCCCACGGGTCTCGGTCCCACAGATACGCAGTATTTT
TRBJ2-7,TRBD1,-,TRBV19,CASSIRDSTYEQYF,TGTGCCAGTAGTATCCGGGACAGCACCTACGAGCAGTACTTC
TRBJ2-7,-,-,TRBV12-3/TRBV12-4,CASKAVETYEQYF,TGTGCCAGCAAGGCTGTCGAGACCTACGAGCAGTACTTC
TRBJ1-1,-,few,TRBV6-5,CASSYSPQGGMTEAFF,TGTGCCAGCAGTTACTCCCCGCAGGGAGGTATGACTGAAGCTTTCTTT
TRBJ2-7,-,-,TRBV6-2/TRBV6-3,CASSRQSLNMGPGYEQYF,TGTGCCAGCAGCCGACAGAGCCTTAATATGGGGCCAGGATACGAGCAGTACTTC
TRBJ1-2,TRBD1,-,TRBV9,CASSVVTGGGYGYTF,TGTGCCAGCAGCGTAGTGACAGGGGGCGGCTATGGCTACACCTTC
TRBJ2-2,-,few,TRBV4-2,CASSQVGLDVDTGELFF,TGTGCCAGCAGCCAAGTAGGGCTAGATGTCGACACCGGGGAGCTGTTTTTT
TRBJ2-3,-,-,TRBV15,CATSRGPFTDTQYF,TGTGCCACCAGCAGAGGACCTTTCACAGATACGCAGTATTTT
TRBJ2-5,-,few,TRBV3-1,CASSQDRWVETQYF,TGTGCCAGCAGCCAAGATCGGTGGGTCGAGACCCAGTACTTC
TRBJ1-2,-,-,TRBV29-1,CSVEVGGGANYGYTF,TGCAGCGTTGAAGTCGGGGGGGGAGCTAACTATGGCTACACCTTC
TRBJ1-2,-,-,TRBV9,CASSVRTEGYGYTF,TGTGCCAGCAGCGTAAGGACTGAAGGCTATGGCTACACCTTC
TRBJ1-1,-,-,TRBV12-3/TRBV12-4,CASSLSPDFTEAFF,TGTGCCAGCAGTTTAAGCCCGGACTTCACTGAAGCTTTCTTT
TRBJ2-7,TRBD1,few,TRBV4-3,CASSRGTGGEQYF,TGCGCCAGCAGCCGAGGGACAGGGGGCGAGCAGTACTTC
TRBJ2-7,TRBD1,-,TRBV10-3,CAISGGRQGTYEQYF,TGTGCCATCAGTGGAGGTAGACAGGGGACCTACGAGCAGTACTTC
TRBJ2-3,TRBD2,-,TRBV3-1,CASSQALAATDTQYF,TGTGCCAGCAGCCAAGCGCTAGCGGCCACAGATACGCAGTATTTT
TRBJ2-1,-,-,TRBV29-1,CSVAAPGGYEQFF,TGCAGCGTAGCCGCCCCCGGGGGATATGAGCAGTTCTTC
TRBJ1-1,-,many,TRBV20-1,CSARKRNTEAFF,TGCAGTGCTAGAAAGAGGAACACTGAAGCTTTCTTT
TRBJ2-5,TRBD2,few,TRBV27,CASSLGTSSETQYF,TGTGCCAGCAGTTTAGGGACTAGCTCGGAGACCCAGTACTTC
TRBJ2-1,TRBD2,-,TRBV7-2,CASSPSGGAGNEQFF,TGTGCCAGCAGCCCTAGCGGGGGGGCCGGCAATGAGCAGTTCTTC
TRBJ2-3,TRBD2,few,TRBV6-1,CASTGLAGTTDTQYF,TGTGCCAGCACCGGACTAGCGGGGACCACAGATACGCAGTATTTT
TRBJ2-3,TRBD2,few,TRBV12-3/TRBV12-4,CASSLLADQDTQYF,TGTGCCAGCAGCCTTCTAGCGGACCAGGATACGCAGTATTTT
TRBJ2-2,-,-,TRBV12-3/TRBV12-4,CASSSQNTGELLF,TGTGCCAGCAGCTCACAGAACACCGGGGAGCTGTTATTT
TRBJ2-7,-,-,TRBV15,CATSRDRAAYLSYEQYF,TGTGCCACCAGCAGAGATCGTGCAGCTTACCTCTCCTACGAGCAGTACTTC
TRBJ2-5,-,few,TRBV7-8,CASSPTPLQETQYF,TGTGCCAGCAGCCCTACCCCATTACAAGAGACCCAGTACTTC
TRBJ1-4,TRBD1,few,TRBV7-9,CASSARDRGREKLFF,TGTGCCAGCAGCGCACGGGACAGGGGGCGAGAAAAACTGTTTTTT
TRBJ2-7,-,many,TRBV5-1,CASSQDSYEQYF,TGCGCCAGCAGCCAGGACAGCTACGAGCAGTACTTC
TRBJ2-1,-,many,TRBV6-5,CASSYVGSYNEQFF,TGTGCCAGCAGTTACGTGGGTTCCTACAATGAGCAGTTCTTC
TRBJ2-6,TRBD1,-,TRBV2,CASLRDSNSGANVLTF,TGTGCCAGTCTCCGGGACAGCAACTCTGGGGCCAACGTCCTGACTTTC
TRBJ1-4,-,-,TRBV18,CASSPSEEKLFF,TGTGCCAGCTCACCAAGCGAAGAAAAACTGTTTTTT
TRBJ2-1,-,-,TRBV12-1,CASSLGQGVRNEQFF,TGTGCCAGCAGCCTGGGACAGGGTGTACGCAATGAGCAGTTCTTC
TRBJ2-7,-,many,TRBV7-9,CASSEDTLQYEQYF,TGTGCCAGCAGCGAGGACACCCTTCAATACGAGCAGTACTTC
TRBJ2-7,-,-,TRBV2,CASSDLGGSIYEQYF,TGTGCCAGCAGTGACCTTGGAGGCAGCATCTACGAGCAGTACTTC
TRBJ2-7,TRBD2,few,TRBV7-3,CASSLEVSGSGEQYF,TGTGCCAGCAGCTTAGAGGTTAGCGGGAGCGGTGAGCAGTACTTC
TRBJ2-2,-,-,TRBV6-1,CASSEIGWEVAGELFF,TGTGCCAGCAGTGAAATCGGGTGGGAGGTTGCCGGGGAGCTGTTTTTT
TRBJ2-1,TRBD2,-,TRBV2,CASSEVLAGGHYNEQFF,TGTGCCAGCAGTGAAGTGCTAGCGGGAGGGCATTACAATGAGCAGTTCTTC
TRBJ2-7,-,-,TRBV21-1,CASSKQHRPGLAGVSSYEQYF,TGTGCCAGCAGCAAACAACATCGACCGGGACTAGCGGGGGTTAGCTCCTACGAGCAGTACTTC